A single T cell receptor (beta chain) is shown here with its context. What it recognizes is unknown. A much larger clonotype is one base distant, so this may be a read error. Other DNA sequences in this sample translate to the same CDR3. The CDR3 is 13 amino acids. Germline-derived CDR1 and CDR2 are ENHRY and SYGVKD. Trimming stripped 5 bases from V and 2 bases from J, with 7 bases between. These data come from a study of cytomegalovirus exposure and HLA in healthy donors. General observations from the study: Later analysis revealed greater clonal expansion in HLA-associated TCR beta chains than in equally common others.

60 Vbeta and 13 Jbeta primers were used in PCR. This table comes from immunoSEQ multiplex PCR, and its TCRdb copy is limited to in-frame clones, with some not included. The repertoire holds about 160,000 clones, with approximately 80% as singletons. Sequenced input: PBMCs. The V and J genes are TRBV10-3 and TRBJ1-3; a weak D match, TRBD1 (5 bases). This TCR was sampled from a woman aged 50 to 60 in good health and CMV-seronegative. The CDR3 sequence is CAISQGTGNTIYF. Here the CDR3 DNA reads TGTGCCATCAGTCAGGGAACTGGAAACACCATATATTTT.